This T cell receptor (beta chain) was sequenced during a study of shared clonotypes between healthy human individuals. Sequenced by immunoSEQ multiplex PCR; TCRdb stores in-frame clones only, minus some. The sample contains hundreds of thousands of clones, about 74% of which appear only once. Every one of the donors was a Caucasian adult that lived in Nashville, Tennessee. The trim removed 4 bases at V and 2 bases at J, leaving 4 bases unmatched. CDR1 is MNHEY, CDR2 SMNVEV, per germline (reference sequence). CDR3 length: 15 amino acids. The sequence was collected from a woman aged 25 to 39 in good health. This chain links TRBV27 with TRBJ2-3; 9 bases fit TRBD2. Sequencing was carried out using memory CD4+ T cells sorted from blood. Subset described: CD45RA-negative fraction. The CDR3 is CASSWGLAYTDTQYF. In nucleotides, the CDR3 is TGTGCCAGCAGTTGGGGACTAGCTTACACAGATACGCAGTATTTT.